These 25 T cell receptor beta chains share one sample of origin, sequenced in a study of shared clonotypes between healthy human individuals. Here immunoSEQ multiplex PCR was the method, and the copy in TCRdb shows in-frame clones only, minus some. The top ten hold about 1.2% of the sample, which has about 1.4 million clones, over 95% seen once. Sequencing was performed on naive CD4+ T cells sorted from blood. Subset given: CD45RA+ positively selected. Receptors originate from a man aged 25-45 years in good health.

The CDR3 loop reads CSVSRDADTEAFF. CDR3 in DNA: TGCAGCGTTTCACGCGACGCGGACACTGAAGCTTTCTTT. This sequence joins TRBV29-1 and TRBJ1-1; D ambiguous. CDR3 length: 13 residues. V lost 5 bases, J lost 3 bases, and 13 bases lay in between. Germline V gene lookup returns CDR1 SQVTM and CDR2 ANQGSEA.

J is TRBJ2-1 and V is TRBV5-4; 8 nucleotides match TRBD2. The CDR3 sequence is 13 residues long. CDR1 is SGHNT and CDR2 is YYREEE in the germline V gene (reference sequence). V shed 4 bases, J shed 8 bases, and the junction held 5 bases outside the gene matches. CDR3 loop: CASSPLAGYEQFF. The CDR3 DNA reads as TGTGCCAGCAGCCCCCTAGCGGGCTATGAGCAGTTCTTC.

This CDR3 reads CASSQVGGRDNEQFF. Written as DNA, the CDR3 is TGCGCCAGCAGCCAAGTTGGGGGTCGGGACAATGAGCAGTTCTTC. The genes are TRBV4-1 and TRBJ2-1, with D perhaps being TRBD1 or TRBD2 (5 bases each). V was trimmed by 1 base and J by 5 bases, leaving 12 bases between them. The length of the CDR3 is 15 residues. Germline V gives CDR1 MGHRA, CDR2 YSYEKL.

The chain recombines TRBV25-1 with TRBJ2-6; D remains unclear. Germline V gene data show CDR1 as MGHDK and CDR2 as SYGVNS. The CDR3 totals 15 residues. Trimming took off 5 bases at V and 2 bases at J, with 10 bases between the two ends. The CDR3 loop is CASSPPLTGANVLTF. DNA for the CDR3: TGTGCCAGCAGTCCCCCTCTTACTGGGGCCAACGTCCTGACTTTC.

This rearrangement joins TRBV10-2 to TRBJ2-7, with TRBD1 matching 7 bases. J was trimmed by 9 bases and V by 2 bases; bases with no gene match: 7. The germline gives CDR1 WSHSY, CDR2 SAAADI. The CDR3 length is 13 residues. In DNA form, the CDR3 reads TGCGCCAGCAGTGAGGGACAGGCCACCCGGCAGTACTTC. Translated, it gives CASSEGQATRQYF.

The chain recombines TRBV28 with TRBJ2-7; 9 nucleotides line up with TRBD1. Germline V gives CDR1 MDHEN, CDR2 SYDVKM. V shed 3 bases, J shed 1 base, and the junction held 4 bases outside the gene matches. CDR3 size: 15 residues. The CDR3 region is CASSFAQGASYEQYF. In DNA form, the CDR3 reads TGTGCCAGCAGTTTCGCACAGGGGGCGTCCTACGAGCAGTACTTC.

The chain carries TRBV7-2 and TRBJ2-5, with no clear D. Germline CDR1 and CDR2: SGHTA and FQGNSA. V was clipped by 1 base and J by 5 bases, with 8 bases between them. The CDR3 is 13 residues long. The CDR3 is CASSLDFRETQYF. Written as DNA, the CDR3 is TGTGCCAGCAGCTTAGACTTTCGGGAGACCCAGTACTTC. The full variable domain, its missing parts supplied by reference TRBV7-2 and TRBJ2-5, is GAGVSQSPSNKVTEKGKDVELRCDPISGHTALYWYRQSLGQGLEFLIYFQGNSAPDKSGLPSDRFSAERTGGSVSTLTIQRTQQEDSAVYLCASSLDFRETQYFGPGTRLLVL.

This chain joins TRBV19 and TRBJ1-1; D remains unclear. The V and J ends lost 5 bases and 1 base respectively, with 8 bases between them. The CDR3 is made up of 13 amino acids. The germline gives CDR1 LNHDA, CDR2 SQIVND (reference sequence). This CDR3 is CASSLIRNTEAFF. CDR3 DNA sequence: TGTGCCAGTAGTTTAATACGGAACACTGAAGCTTTCTTT.

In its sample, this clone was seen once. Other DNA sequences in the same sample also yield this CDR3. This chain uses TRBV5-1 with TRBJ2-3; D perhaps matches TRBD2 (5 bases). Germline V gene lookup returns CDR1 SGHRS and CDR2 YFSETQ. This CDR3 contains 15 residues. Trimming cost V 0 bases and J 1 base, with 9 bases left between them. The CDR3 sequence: CASSLAGVGTDTQYF. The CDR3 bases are TGCGCCAGCAGCTTGGCCGGGGTCGGCACAGATACGCAGTATTTT.

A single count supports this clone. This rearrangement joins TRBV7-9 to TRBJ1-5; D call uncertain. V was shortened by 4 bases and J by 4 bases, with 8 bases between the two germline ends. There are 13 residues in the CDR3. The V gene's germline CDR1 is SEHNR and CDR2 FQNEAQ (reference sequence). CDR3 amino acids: CASSSDRNQPQHF. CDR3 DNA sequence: TGTGCCAGCAGCTCCGACCGGAATCAGCCCCAGCATTTT.

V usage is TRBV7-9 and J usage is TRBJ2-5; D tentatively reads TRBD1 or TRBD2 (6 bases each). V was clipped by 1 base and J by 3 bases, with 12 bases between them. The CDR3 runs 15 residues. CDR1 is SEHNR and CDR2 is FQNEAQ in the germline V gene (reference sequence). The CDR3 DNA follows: TGTGCCAGCAGCTTAGGGAGGGCAGGGGAAGAGACCCAGTACTTC. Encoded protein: CASSLGRAGEETQYF.

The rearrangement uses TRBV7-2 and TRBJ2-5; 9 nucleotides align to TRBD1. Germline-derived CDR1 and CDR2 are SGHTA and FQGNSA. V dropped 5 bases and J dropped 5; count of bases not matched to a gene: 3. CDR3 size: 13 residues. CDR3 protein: CASSTGGRETQYF. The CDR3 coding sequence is TGTGCCAGCAGCACAGGGGGCCGGGAGACCCAGTACTTC.

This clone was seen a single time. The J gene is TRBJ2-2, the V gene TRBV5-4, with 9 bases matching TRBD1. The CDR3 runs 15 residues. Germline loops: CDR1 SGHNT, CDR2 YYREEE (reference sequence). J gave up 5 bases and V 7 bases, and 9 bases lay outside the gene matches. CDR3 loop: CASARTGVDTGELFF. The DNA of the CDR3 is TGTGCCAGCGCCCGGACAGGGGTTGATACCGGGGAGCTGTTTTTT.

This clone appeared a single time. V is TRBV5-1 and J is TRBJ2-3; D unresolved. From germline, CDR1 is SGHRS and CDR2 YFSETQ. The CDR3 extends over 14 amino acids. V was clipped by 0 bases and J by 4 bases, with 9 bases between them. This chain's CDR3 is CASSLDRWADTQYF. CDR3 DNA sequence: TGCGCCAGCAGCTTGGACAGATGGGCAGATACGCAGTATTTT. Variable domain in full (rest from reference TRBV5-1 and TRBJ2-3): KAGVTQTPRYLIKTRGQQVTLSCSPISGHRSVSWYQQTPGQGLQFLFEYFSETQRNKGNFPGRFSGRQFSNSRSEMNVSTLELGDSALYLCASSLDRWADTQYFGPGTRLTVL.

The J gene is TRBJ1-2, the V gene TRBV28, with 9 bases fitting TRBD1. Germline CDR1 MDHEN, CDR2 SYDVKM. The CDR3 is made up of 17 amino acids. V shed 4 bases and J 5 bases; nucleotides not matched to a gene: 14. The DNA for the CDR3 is TGTGCCAGCAGTTCGCAACAGGGGGCCTTTGTTAAATATGGCTACACCTTC. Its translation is CASSSQQGAFVKYGYTF.

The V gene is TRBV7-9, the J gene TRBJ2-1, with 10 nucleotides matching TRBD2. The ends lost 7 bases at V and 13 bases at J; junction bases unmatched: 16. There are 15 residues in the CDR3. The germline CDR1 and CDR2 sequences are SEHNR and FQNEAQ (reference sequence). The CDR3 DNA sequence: TGTGCCAGCAACTTTCAGGGGCTAGCGGGAGCGGCTCAGTTCTTC. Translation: CASNFQGLAGAAQFF.

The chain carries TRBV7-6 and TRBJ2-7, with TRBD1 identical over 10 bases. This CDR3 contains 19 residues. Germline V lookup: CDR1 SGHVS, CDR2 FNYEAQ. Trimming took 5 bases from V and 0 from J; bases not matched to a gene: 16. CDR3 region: CASSIGRTGGASSSYEQYF. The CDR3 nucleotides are TGTGCCAGCAGCATCGGAAGGACAGGGGGTGCATCCTCCTCCTACGAGCAGTACTTC.

CDR3 nucleotide sequence: TGTGCCAGCAGTTTTGCCCGGATTAGCACAGATACGCAGTATTTT. Translating it yields CASSFARISTDTQYF. V gene TRBV27 combines with J gene TRBJ2-3; D not certain. V lost 3 bases to trimming and J lost 0 bases, with 10 bases between them. CDR3 length equals 15 residues. The germline V gene has CDR1 MNHEY and CDR2 SMNVEV (reference sequence).

The CDR3 region has the DNA TGTGCCAGCAGCGTAGGGGGTTTCCCCGGGGAGCTGTTTTTT. Residues: CASSVGGFPGELFF. This chain uses TRBV9 with TRBJ2-2; no firm D call. The CDR3 runs to 14 residues. Germline V gives CDR1 SGDLS, CDR2 YYNGEE. V lost 0 bases to trimming and J lost 6 bases, with 9 bases between them.

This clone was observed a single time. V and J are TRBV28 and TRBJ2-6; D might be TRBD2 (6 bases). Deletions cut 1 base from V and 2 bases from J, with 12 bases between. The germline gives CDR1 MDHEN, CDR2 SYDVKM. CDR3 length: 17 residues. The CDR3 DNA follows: TGTGCCAGCAGTTTATCCACCCCGGGGGCTGGGGCCAACGTCCTGACTTTC. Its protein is CASSLSTPGAGANVLTF.

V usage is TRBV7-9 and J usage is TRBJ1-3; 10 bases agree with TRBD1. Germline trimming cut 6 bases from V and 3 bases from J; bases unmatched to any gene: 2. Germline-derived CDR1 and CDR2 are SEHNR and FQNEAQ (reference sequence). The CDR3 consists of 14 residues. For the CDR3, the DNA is TGTGCCAGCAGGGGGACAGGGGTTGGAAACACCATATATTTT. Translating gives CASRGTGVGNTIYF.

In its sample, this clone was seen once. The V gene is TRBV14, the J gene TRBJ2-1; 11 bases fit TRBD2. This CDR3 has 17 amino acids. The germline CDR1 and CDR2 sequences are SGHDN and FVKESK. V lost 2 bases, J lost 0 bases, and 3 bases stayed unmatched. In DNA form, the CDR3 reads TGTGCCAGCAGCCAAAGACTAGCGGGGATCTCCTACAATGAGCAGTTCTTC. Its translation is CASSQRLAGISYNEQFF.

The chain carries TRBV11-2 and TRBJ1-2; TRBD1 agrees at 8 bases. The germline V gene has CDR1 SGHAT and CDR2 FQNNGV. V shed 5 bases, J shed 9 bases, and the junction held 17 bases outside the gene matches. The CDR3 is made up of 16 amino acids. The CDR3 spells CASSLHAGTGLMRYTF. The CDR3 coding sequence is TGTGCCAGCAGCCTACACGCCGGGACAGGACTGATGCGCTACACCTTC. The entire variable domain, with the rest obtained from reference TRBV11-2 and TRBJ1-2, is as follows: EAGVAQSPRYKIIEKRQSVAFWCNPISGHATLYWYQQILGQGPKLLIQFQNNGVVDDSQLPKDRFSAERLKGVDSTLKIQPAKLEDSAVYLCASSLHAGTGLMRYTFGSGTRLTVV.

The CDR3 nucleotides read TGTGCCATCAGCGGACAGGGGGCGGGGAATGAGCAGTTCTTC. Its translation is CAISGQGAGNEQFF. The chain carries TRBV10-3 and TRBJ2-1; 11 nucleotides align to TRBD1. Germline V gene sequence: CDR1 ENHRY, CDR2 SYGVKD. The CDR3 extends over 14 amino acids. The ends lost 6 bases at V and 7 bases at J; junction bases unmatched: 5.

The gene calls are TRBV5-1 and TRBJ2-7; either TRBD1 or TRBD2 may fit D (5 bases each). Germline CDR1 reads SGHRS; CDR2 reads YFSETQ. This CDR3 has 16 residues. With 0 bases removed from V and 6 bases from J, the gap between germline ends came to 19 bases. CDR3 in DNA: TGCGCCAGCAGCTTGGTCGTCGGGACGGGTAGTTTCGAGCAGTACTTC. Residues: CASSLVVGTGSFEQYF. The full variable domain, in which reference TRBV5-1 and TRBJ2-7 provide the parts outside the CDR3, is KAGVTQTPRYLIKTRGQQVTLSCSPISGHRSVSWYQQTPGQGLQFLFEYFSETQRNKGNFPGRFSGRQFSNSRSEMNVSTLELGDSALYLCASSLVVGTGSFEQYFGPGTRLTVT.